The source of this T cell receptor (beta chain) is a study of T cell responses to AZD1222 COVID-19 vaccine. Study results and caveats: Compared with day 0, the breadth and depth of the Spike-specific TCR repertoire rose significantly after two doses of AZD1222. Sampling that yielded the repertoires occurred only after the peak T cell response. With dominance at 160-218 and 743-854, vaccine-associated CD4 TCRs spanned spike.

In regard to this clone: Its antigen is unidentified.

V was clipped by 2 bases and J by 4 bases, with 19 bases between them. The germline CDR1 and CDR2 sequences are MRHNA and SNTAGT. CDR3 length: 17 amino acids. The repertoire was sequenced with immunoSEQ multiplex PCR; TCRdb's copy has only in-frame clones and lacks some. The sample carries 110,000 to 150,000 clones, approximately 91% recorded once. The V call is TRBV6-4, the J call TRBJ2-3; a possible D gene is TRBD1 (5 bases). The source material was peripheral blood, sampled on day 0 of AZD1222 vaccination. The receptor was isolated from an adult in good health. CDR3 in DNA: TGTGCCAGCAGTGACCTCGGCAGGGCGAGATACTCAGATACGCAGTATTTT. This translates into CASSDLGRARYSDTQYF.